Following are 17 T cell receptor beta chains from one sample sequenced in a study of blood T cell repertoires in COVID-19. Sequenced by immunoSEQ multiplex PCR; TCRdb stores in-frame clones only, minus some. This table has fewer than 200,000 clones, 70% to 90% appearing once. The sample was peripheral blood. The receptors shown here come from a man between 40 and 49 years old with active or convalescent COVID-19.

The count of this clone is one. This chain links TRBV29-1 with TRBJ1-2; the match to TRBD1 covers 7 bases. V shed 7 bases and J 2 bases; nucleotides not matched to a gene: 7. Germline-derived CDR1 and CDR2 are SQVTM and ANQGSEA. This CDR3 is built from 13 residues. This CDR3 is CSAGTALNYGYTF. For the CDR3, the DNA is TGCAGCGCTGGGACAGCTTTGAACTATGGCTACACCTTC.

The CDR3 sequence is CASAFTTGTAFEKLFF. Here the CDR3 DNA reads TGCGCCAGCGCATTCACTACCGGGACAGCGTTTGAAAAACTGTTTTTT. The V gene is TRBV5-1, the J gene TRBJ1-4; 7 nucleotides match TRBD1. The CDR3 is 16 amino acids. The junction had 16 bases not matched to a gene; V was cut back by 7 bases and J by 7 bases. Germline V gene sequence: CDR1 SGHRS, CDR2 YFSETQ.

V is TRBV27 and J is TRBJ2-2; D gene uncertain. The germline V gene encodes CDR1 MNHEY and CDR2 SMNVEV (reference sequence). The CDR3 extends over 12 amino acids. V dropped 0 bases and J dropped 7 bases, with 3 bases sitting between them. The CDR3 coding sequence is TGTGCCAGCAGTTTATCTATCGGGGAGCTGTTTTTT. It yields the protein CASSLSIGELFF.

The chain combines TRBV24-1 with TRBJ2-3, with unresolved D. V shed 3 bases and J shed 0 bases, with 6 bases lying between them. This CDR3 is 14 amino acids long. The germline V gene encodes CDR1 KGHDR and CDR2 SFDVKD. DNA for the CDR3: TGTGCCACCAGTGATCCGACTAGCACAGATACGCAGTATTTT. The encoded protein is CATSDPTSTDTQYF.

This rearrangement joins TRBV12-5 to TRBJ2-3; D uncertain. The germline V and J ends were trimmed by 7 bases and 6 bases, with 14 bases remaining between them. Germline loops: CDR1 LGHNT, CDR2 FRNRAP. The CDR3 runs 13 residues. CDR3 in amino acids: CASEVAVGDTQYF. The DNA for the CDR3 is TGTGCTAGTGAAGTCGCCGTCGGGGATACGCAGTATTTT.

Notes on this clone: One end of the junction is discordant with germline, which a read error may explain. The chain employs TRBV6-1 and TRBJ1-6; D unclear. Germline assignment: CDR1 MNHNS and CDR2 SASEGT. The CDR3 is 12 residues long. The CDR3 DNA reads TGTGCCAGCAGTGAAGCGTTGACACCGGTGGAATTT. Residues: CASSEALTPVEF.

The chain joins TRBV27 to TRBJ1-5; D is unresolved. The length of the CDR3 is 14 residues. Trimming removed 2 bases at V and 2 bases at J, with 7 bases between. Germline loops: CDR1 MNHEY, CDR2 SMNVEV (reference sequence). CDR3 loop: CASSLRVGNQPQHF. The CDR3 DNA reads TGTGCCAGCAGTTTACGGGTCGGCAATCAGCCCCAGCATTTT.

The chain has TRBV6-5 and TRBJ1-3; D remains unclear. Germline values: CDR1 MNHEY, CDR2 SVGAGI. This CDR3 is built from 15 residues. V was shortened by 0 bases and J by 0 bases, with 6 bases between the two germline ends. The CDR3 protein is CASSYSSSSGNTIYF. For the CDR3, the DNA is TGTGCCAGCAGTTACTCATCCAGCTCTGGAAACACCATATATTTT.

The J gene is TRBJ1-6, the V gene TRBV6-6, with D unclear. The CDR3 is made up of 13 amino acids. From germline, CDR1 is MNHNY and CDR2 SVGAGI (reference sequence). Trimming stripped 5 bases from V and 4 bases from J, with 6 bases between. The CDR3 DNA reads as TGTGCCAGCAGTGGTCAGTATAATTCACCCCTCCACTTT. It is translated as CASSGQYNSPLHF.

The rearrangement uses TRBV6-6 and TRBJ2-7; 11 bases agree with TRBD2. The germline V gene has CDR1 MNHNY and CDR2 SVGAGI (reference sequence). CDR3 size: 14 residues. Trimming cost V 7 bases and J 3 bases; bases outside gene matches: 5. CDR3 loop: CASNTGTSGYEQYF. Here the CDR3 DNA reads TGTGCCAGCAACACCGGGACTAGCGGCTACGAGCAGTACTTC.

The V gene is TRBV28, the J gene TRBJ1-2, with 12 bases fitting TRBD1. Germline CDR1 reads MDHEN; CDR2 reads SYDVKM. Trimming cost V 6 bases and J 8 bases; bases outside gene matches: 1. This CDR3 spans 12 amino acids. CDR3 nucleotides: TGTGCCAGCAGCGGGACAGGGGGCGGCTACACCTTC. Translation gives CASSGTGGGYTF.

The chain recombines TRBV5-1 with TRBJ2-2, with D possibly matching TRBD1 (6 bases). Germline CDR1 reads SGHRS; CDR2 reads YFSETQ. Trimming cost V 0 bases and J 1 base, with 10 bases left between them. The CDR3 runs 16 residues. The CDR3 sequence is CASSLEGVRNTGELFF. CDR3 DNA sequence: TGCGCCAGCAGCTTGGAGGGGGTCAGGAACACCGGGGAGCTGTTTTTT.

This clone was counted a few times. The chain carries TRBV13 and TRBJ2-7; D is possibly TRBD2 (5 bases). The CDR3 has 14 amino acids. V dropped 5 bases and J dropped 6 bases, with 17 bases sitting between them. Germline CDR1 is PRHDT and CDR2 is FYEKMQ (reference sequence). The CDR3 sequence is CASSRDGVLGEQYF. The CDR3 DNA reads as TGTGCCAGCAGCAGAGACGGGGTCTTAGGCGAGCAGTACTTC.

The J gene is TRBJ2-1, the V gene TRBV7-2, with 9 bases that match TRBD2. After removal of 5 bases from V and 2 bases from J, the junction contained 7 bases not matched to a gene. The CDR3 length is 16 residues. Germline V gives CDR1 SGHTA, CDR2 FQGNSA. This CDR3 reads CASSATGTSPYNEQFF. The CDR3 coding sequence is TGTGCCAGCAGCGCAACCGGGACTAGCCCCTACAATGAGCAGTTCTTC.

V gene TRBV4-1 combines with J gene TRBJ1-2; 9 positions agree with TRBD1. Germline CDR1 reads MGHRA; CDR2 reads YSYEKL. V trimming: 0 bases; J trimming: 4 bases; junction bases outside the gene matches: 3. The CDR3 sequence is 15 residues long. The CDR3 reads CASSQETGGRYGYTF. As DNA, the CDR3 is TGCGCCAGCAGCCAAGAGACAGGGGGTCGCTATGGCTACACCTTC.

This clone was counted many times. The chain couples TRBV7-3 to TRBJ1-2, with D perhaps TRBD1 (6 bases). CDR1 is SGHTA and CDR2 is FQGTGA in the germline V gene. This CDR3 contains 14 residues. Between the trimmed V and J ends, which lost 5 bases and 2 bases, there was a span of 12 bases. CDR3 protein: CASSPSQGNYGYTF. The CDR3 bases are TGTGCCAGCAGCCCAAGTCAGGGGAACTATGGCTACACCTTC.

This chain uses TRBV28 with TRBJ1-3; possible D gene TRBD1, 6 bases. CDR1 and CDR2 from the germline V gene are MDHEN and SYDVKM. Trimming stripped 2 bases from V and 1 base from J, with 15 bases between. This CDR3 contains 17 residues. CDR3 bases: TGTGCCAGCAGTTTACCCTGGACAGAACCGTCTGGAAACACCATATATTTT. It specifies CASSLPWTEPSGNTIYF.